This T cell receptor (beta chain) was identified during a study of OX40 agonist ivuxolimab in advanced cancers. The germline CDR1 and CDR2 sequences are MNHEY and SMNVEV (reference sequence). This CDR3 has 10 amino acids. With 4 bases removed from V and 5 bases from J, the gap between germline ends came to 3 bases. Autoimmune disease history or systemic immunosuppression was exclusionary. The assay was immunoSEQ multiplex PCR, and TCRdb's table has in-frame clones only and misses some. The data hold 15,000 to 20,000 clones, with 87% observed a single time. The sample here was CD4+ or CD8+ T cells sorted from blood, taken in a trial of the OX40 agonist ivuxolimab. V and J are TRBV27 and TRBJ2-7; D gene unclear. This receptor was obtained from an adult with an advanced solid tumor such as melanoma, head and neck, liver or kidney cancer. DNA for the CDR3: TGTGCCAGCAGTTCTAACGAGCAGTACTTC. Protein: CASSSNEQYF.